This T cell receptor (beta chain) was identified in a study of identical twins. This clonotype was counted ten times or more. The antigen remains unidentified. Notes on the study in general: Monozygotic twins shared more out-of-frame TCR alpha than recombination models predicted.

TCRdb independently ran MiXCR on the 5' RACE reads; one entry per CDR3 protein. The data hold around 680,000 distinct CDR3 sequences, with 8.5% to 9.5% observed a single time. The V gene lost 3 bases and the J gene lost 6 bases, with 9 bases spanning the gap. CDR3 length: 13 residues. The same data also went into a second study, on yellow fever vaccine responses in identical twins.

The chain is built from TRBV12-3 or TRBV12-4 and TRBJ2-1; D unresolved. Sequences were obtained from PBMCs. The receptor was derived from a woman younger than 35 in good health. For the CDR3, the DNA is TGTGCCAGCAGTTTTTCGGTGCTCAATGAGCAGTTCTTC. This gives the protein CASSFSVLNEQFF.